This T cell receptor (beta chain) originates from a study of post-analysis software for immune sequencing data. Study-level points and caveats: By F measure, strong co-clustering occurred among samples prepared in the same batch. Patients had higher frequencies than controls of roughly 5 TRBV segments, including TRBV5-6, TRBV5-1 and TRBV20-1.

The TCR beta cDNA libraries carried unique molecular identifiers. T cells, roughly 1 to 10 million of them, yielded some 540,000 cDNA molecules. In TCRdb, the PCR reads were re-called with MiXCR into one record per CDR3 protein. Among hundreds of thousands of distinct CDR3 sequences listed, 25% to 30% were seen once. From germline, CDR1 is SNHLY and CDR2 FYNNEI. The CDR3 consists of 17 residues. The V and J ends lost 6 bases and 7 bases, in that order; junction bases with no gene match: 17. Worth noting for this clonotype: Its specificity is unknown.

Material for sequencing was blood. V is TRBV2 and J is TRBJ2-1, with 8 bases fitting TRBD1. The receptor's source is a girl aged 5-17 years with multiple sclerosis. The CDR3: CASRQGALRGRWNEQFF. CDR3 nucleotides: TGTGCCAGCAGGCAGGGGGCGCTCAGAGGGAGGTGGAATGAGCAGTTCTTC. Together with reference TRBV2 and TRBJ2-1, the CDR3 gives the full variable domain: EPEVTQTPSHQVTQMGQEVILRCVPISNHLYFYWYRQILGQKVEFLVSFYNNEISEKSEIFDDQFSVERPDGSNFTLKIRSTKLEDSAMYFCASRQGALRGRWNEQFFGPGTRLTVL.